The present T cell receptor (beta chain) was sequenced within a study of OX40 agonist ivuxolimab in advanced cancers. Study-level information: Patients' therapy was ivuxolimab, an antibody that acts as an agonist of OX40 (CD134).

Profiled with immunoSEQ multiplex PCR; TCRdb holds only in-frame clones, not every one. The top ten hold 8% to 9.5% of the sample, which has approximately 10,000 clones, around 84% seen once. CDR1 and CDR2 from the germline V gene are SEHNR and FQNEAQ (reference sequence). V gave up 6 bases and J gave up 7 bases, with 15 bases separating them. The CDR3 is 13 amino acids. The source of this sequence is an adult with an advanced solid tumor such as melanoma, head and neck, liver or kidney cancer. The genes are TRBV7-9 and TRBJ1-1; D is ambiguous. Sequencing used CD4+ or CD8+ T cells sorted from blood, obtained in a trial of the OX40 agonist ivuxolimab. CDR3 in amino acids: CASRSPGEFEAFF. In DNA, the CDR3 is TGTGCCAGCAGATCACCGGGAGAGTTTGAAGCTTTCTTT.